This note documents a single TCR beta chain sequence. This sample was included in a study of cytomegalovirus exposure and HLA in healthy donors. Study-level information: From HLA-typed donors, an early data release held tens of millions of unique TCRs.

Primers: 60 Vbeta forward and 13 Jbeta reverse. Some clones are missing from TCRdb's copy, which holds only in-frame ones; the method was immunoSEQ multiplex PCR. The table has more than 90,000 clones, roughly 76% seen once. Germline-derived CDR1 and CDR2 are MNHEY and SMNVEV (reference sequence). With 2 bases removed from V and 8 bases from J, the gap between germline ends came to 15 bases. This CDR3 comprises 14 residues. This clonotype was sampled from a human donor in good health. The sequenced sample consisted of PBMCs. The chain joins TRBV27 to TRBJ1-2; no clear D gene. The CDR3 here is CASSLTKSSNGYTF. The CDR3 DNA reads TGTGCCAGCAGTTTAACAAAGTCGTCCAACGGCTACACCTTC.